The rows below give T cell receptor beta chains drawn from one sample of a study of T cell responses to AZD1222 COVID-19 vaccine. Sequencing was performed with immunoSEQ multiplex PCR; in TCRdb, only in-frame clones are kept and a portion is missing. The table shows roughly 90,000 clones, with over 85% occurring only once. Sequencing was performed on peripheral blood, taken 28 days after the second AZD1222 dose. Source of these receptors: an adult who received the AZD1222 COVID-19 vaccine. The CDR3 runs from the conserved cysteine through the conserved F or W.

V,J,CDR3
TRBV10-3,TRBJ2-7,CAISASPYEQYF
TRBV3-1/TRBV3-2,TRBJ2-3,CASSQGLATDTQYF
TRBV3-1/TRBV3-2,TRBJ1-5,CASRQQGSGQPQHF
TRBV7-9,TRBJ1-2,CASSWTESNYGYTF
TRBV12-3/TRBV12-4,TRBJ2-2,CASTERLTGELFF
TRBV6-1,TRBJ1-2,CASSEGQGAGGYGYTF
TRBV7-9,TRBJ1-2,CASSSGGSGYGYTF
TRBV6-1,TRBJ1-6,CASSVIWDRVRNSPLHF
TRBV4-3,TRBJ1-1,CASSPKTANTEAFF
TRBV19,TRBJ1-2,CASRIQGLDGYTF
TRBV19,TRBJ1-1,CASSIGQGEAFF
TRBV7-2,TRBJ1-5,CASSFTPGEQPQHF
TRBV19,TRBJ1-4,CASSPTGTNEKLFF
TRBV28,TRBJ2-7,CASSLLQTYEQYF
TRBV7-9,TRBJ2-2,CASSPTRNTGELFF
TRBV9,TRBJ2-2,CASSALQGPGELFF
TRBV10-3,TRBJ2-1,CAIRGTEDNEQFF
TRBV5-1,TRBJ2-2,CASSLEQYTGELFF
TRBV7-3,TRBJ1-6,CASSLTYSSPLHF
TRBV6-5,TRBJ1-6,CASSYLSSSPLHF
TRBV5-1,TRBJ2-5,CASSPGDLGPQYF
TRBV21-1,TRBJ1-5,CASSNRGAPSNQPQHF
TRBV4-2,TRBJ1-1,CASSAPETGGLNTEAFF
TRBV7-6,TRBJ2-1,CASSLAAIYNEQFF
TRBV29-1,TRBJ2-5,CSAWGGQFQETQYF
TRBV12-3/TRBV12-4,TRBJ2-5,CASSFLGEETQYF
TRBV18,TRBJ1-1,CASSPPSGGLNTEAFF
TRBV15,TRBJ2-7,CATSREGGPSSYEQYF
TRBV7-9,TRBJ2-7,CASSSTSSYEQYF
TRBV4-1,TRBJ2-2,CASSQAAGSRDTGELFF
TRBV7-3,TRBJ2-6,CASSLTAGQGQANVLTF
TRBV3-1/TRBV3-2,TRBJ2-3,CASSPREDTQYF
TRBV3-1/TRBV3-2,TRBJ1-3,CASSQDRPNSGNTIYF
TRBV5-1,TRBJ2-3,CASSFMKTGVGRGDTQYF
TRBV18,TRBJ2-7,CASSQAGTGYTHEQYF
TRBV19,TRBJ2-5,CASSMTGGGETQYF
TRBV11-2,TRBJ2-6,CAFGSGPSSGANVLTF
TRBV29-1,TRBJ1-5,CSVAPPGGAQHF
TRBV30,TRBJ1-5,CAWSLGSNQPQHF
TRBV4-3,TRBJ2-7,CASSQVIAGGYEQYF
TRBV25-1,TRBJ2-7,CASSEYPISYEQYF
TRBV5-1,TRBJ1-1,CASSLEGNRNTEAFF
TRBV7-9,TRBJ2-1,CASSLTIDNEQFF
TRBV6-5,TRBJ1-1,CASSYSTGMDTEAFF
TRBV4-1,TRBJ2-1,CASSQPFRGLYNEQFF
TRBV5-4,TRBJ2-1,CASSFTGGHNEQFF
TRBV9,TRBJ1-1,CASSPPDWNTEAFF